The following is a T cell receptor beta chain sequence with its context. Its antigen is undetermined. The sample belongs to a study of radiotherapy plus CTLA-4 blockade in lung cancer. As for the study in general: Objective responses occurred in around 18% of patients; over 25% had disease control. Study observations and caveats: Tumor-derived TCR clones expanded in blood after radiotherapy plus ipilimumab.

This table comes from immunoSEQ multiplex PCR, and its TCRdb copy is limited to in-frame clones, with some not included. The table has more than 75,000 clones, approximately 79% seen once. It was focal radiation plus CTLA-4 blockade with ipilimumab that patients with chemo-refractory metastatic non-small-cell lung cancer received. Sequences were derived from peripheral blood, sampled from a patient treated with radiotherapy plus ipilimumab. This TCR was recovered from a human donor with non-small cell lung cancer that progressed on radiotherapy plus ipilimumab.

The DNA for the CDR3 is TGCGCCAGCAGCTTGGAGCGTAGGCCGGGACAGGGGGTTAATGAGCAGTTCTTC. This sequence encodes CASSLERRPGQGVNEQFF. V is TRBV5-1 and J is TRBJ2-1, with 11 bases lining up with TRBD1. In germline, CDR1 is SGHRS, CDR2 YFSETQ. CDR3 length: 18 residues. V lost 0 bases and J lost 7; bases outside the gene matches: 12.